This T cell receptor (beta chain) came from a study of cytomegalovirus exposure and HLA in healthy donors. Findings of the study overall: Most TCR sequences were uncommon, yet certain public TCRs appeared in many donors.

With 60 Vbeta and 13 Jbeta primers, the PCR was carried out. Some clones are missing from TCRdb's copy, which holds only in-frame ones; the method was immunoSEQ multiplex PCR. This listing includes roughly 80,000 clones. Per germline, CDR1 MDHEN and CDR2 SYDVKM. The CDR3 covers 14 residues. Trimming cost V 7 bases and J 5 bases; bases outside gene matches: 5. Notes on this clone: Its antigen is undetermined.

This TCR derives from a man aged 45-65 years in good health and CMV-seropositive. This chain uses TRBV28 with TRBJ1-4; 9 bases map to TRBD1. The sample taken for sequencing was PBMCs. The CDR3, as DNA: TGTGCCAGCACTTCGGGACAGGGAAATGAAAAACTGTTTTTT. As protein: CASTSGQGNEKLFF.